One sample yielded the 2 T cell receptor beta chains listed below, sequenced in a study of T cells in women clearing cervical HPV infection. Method: immunoSEQ multiplex PCR; TCRdb's copy keeps in-frame clones and lacks some. This sample contains some 24,000 clones. Material: blood buffy coat. The receptors shown here come from a woman aged 18 to 75 with a cervical HPV16 infection that either progressed to CIN3+ or cleared (not recorded which).

Comments on this clone: The read terminates 3 residues before the CDR3 end, so the remaining end is supplied by the germline J gene. The rearrangement joins TRBV18 to TRBJ2-4; D is perhaps TRBD2 (5 bases). The length of the CDR3 is 12 residues. Germline V gene data show CDR1 as KGHSH and CDR2 as LQKENI. Incomplete CDR3 DNA: TGTGCCAGCTCACTACGGGGTAACGGT. The encoded protein is CASSLRGNG. The complete CDR3 sequence is CASSLRGNGQYF. Variable domain in full (rest from reference TRBV18 and TRBJ2-4): NAGVMQNPRHLVRRRGQEARLRCSPMKGHSHVYWYRQLPEEGLKFMVYLQKENIIDESGMPKERFSAEFPKEGPSILRIQQVVRGDSAAYFCASSLRGNGQYFGAGTRLSVL.

Concerning this clone: The CDR3 end falls 3 residues outside the read, so it is completed with the germline J gene. The V and J genes are TRBV5-1 and TRBJ1-1; D call uncertain. Germline CDR1 SGHRS, CDR2 YFSETQ. This CDR3 comprises 12 residues. Trimming took off 3 bases at V and 6 bases at J, with 9 bases between the two ends. The CDR3 spells CASSSPSSEAFF. The part of the CDR3 DNA that was read is TGCGCCAGCAGCTCACCTAGCTCTGAA. The full variable domain, in which reference TRBV5-1 and TRBJ1-1 provide the parts outside the CDR3, is KAGVTQTPRYLIKTRGQQVTLSCSPISGHRSVSWYQQTPGQGLQFLFEYFSETQRNKGNFPGRFSGRQFSNSRSEMNVSTLELGDSALYLCASSSPSSEAFFGQGTRLTVV.